This T cell receptor beta chain was obtained from a study of technical replicates of blood from four donors. Germline values: CDR1 SGHTA, CDR2 FQGNSA. Trimming removed 1 base at V and 9 bases at J, with 15 bases between. The CDR3 has 14 amino acids. TCRdb's copy holds only in-frame clones and misses some; the assay was immunoSEQ multiplex PCR. The sample has roughly 76,000 clones, just under 95% seen once; the top ten hold 0.3% to 0.45%. The V and J genes are TRBV7-2 and TRBJ1-1; D unclear. The sequence was collected from a human donor in good health. The sequenced sample consisted of T cells isolated from PBMCs. CDR3 DNA sequence: TGTGCCAGCAGCTTAGAAAGGAGGACTTCCCAAGCTTTCTTT. As protein: CASSLERRTSQAFF.